Each of the 26 T cell receptor beta chains below was sequenced from the same sample in a study of CD8 T cells in ankylosing spondylitis. TCRdb re-analysed the 5' RACE reads in MiXCR, keeping a single row per CDR3 protein. In the table there are fewer than 200,000 distinct CDR3 sequences, approximately 10% of which are singletons. The material sequenced was blood, either unsorted or a sorted T cell fraction (not recorded which). The receptor set was obtained from a female donor with ankylosing spondylitis or in good health (not recorded which).

This clonotype was found a few times. At one end, the junction sequence differs from germline, possibly due to a read error. The chain is built from TRBV6-1 and TRBJ1-5, with a weak D call TRBD1 (5 bases). There are 12 residues in the CDR3. Per germline, CDR1 MNHNS and CDR2 SASEGT. The CDR3 DNA follows: TGTGCCAGCAGCGATTCACCGGGACCTTCGGCTTTT. Its translation: CASSDSPGPSAF.

This clonotype was recorded a few times. The J gene is TRBJ1-2, the V gene TRBV11-1, with 11 nucleotides matching TRBD1. CDR1 is SGHAT and CDR2 is FQDESV in the germline V gene (reference sequence). Losses at the gene ends were 5 bases for V and 6 bases for J; bases not matched to a gene: 5. This CDR3 is built from 14 residues. CDR3 DNA: TGTGCCAGCAGCCAAAGGGACAGGGGGAATGGCTACACCTTC. Its protein is CASSQRDRGNGYTF.

The sample holds many counts of this clonotype. The V gene is TRBV7-9, the J gene TRBJ2-5; D is possibly TRBD1 (6 bases). The germline V and J ends were trimmed by 4 bases and 5 bases, with 11 bases remaining between them. There are 13 residues in the CDR3. Per the germline V gene, CDR1 is SEHNR and CDR2 is FQNEAQ (reference sequence). The CDR3 loop reads CASSSNREETQYF. The CDR3 region has the DNA TGTGCCAGCAGCTCCAACAGGGAGGAGACCCAGTACTTC.

The J gene is TRBJ2-5, the V gene TRBV20-1, with TRBD2 matching over 12 bases. The CDR3 runs 14 residues. Per the germline V gene, CDR1 is DFQATT and CDR2 is SNEGSKA (reference sequence). V gave up 1 base and J gave up 3 bases; unmatched junction bases: 0. The CDR3 DNA follows: TGCAGTGCTAGAGGGACTAGCGGGGAAGAGACCCAGTACTTC. Its translation is CSARGTSGEETQYF.

This clonotype came up a few times. This rearrangement joins TRBV28 to TRBJ2-2, with D tentatively TRBD1 or TRBD2 (6 bases each). Germline lookup yields CDR1 MDHEN and CDR2 SYDVKM. This CDR3 contains 12 residues. Here the CDR3 DNA reads TGTCCGGGGGCAGGGGCTACCGGGGAGCTGTTTTTT. This sequence encodes CPGAGATGELFF.

This clonotype has only a few counts. J is TRBJ1-1 and V is TRBV15, with D perhaps matching TRBD1 (6 bases). Germline lookup yields CDR1 LNHNV and CDR2 YYDKDF (reference sequence). Trimming shortened V by 2 bases and J by 4 bases, and 11 bases separated the two germline ends. The CDR3 is 14 amino acids. Here the CDR3 DNA reads TGTGCCACCAGCAGATCACAGGGCATCACTGAAGCTTTCTTT. It encodes CATSRSQGITEAFF.

This clonotype has just a few counts. The V call is TRBV4-3, the J call TRBJ2-1; 12 nucleotides line up with TRBD2. Trimming at V came to 3 bases and at J to 5 bases, leaving 2 bases not matched to a gene. The CDR3 is made up of 15 amino acids. The germline V gene has CDR1 LGHNA and CDR2 YSLEER. The chain's CDR3 is CASSHLAGGDNEQFF. The CDR3 coding sequence is TGCGCCAGCAGCCACCTAGCGGGAGGGGACAATGAGCAGTTCTTC.

There are a few counts of this clonotype. The V call is TRBV3-1, the J call TRBJ1-5; D is possibly TRBD1 (5 bases). Germline V CDR1 and CDR2: LGHDT, YNNKEL (reference sequence). This CDR3 region has 15 residues. Trimming left V 2 bases short and J 4 bases short, with 12 bases between. The CDR3 region has the DNA TGTGCCAGCAGCCAAAATCCAGGGAGGAATCAGCCCCAGCATTTT. Translating it yields CASSQNPGRNQPQHF.

This clonotype was counted at least ten times. DNA of the CDR3: TGTGCCAGCAGCACGGGGGGACTAGCGGGACGGTACCAAGAGACCCAGTACTTC. Translated: CASSTGGLAGRYQETQYF. The chain employs TRBV12-3 or TRBV12-4 and TRBJ2-5, with TRBD2 matching over 13 bases. Trimming cost V 6 bases and J 0 bases; bases outside gene matches: 10. This CDR3 region has 18 residues.

This clonotype was detected many times. The rearrangement links TRBV9 to TRBJ1-2; 10 nucleotides agree with TRBD1. Germline V gene lookup returns CDR1 SGDLS and CDR2 YYNGEE. The V gene end was trimmed by 0 bases and the J gene end by 6 bases; junction bases not matched to a gene: 2. This CDR3 is 14 amino acids long. The DNA for the CDR3 is TGTGCCAGCAGCGTAGCTGACAGGGGGCATGGCTACACCTTC. It codes for CASSVADRGHGYTF.

This clonotype has ten or more counts. The rearrangement joins TRBV3-1 to TRBJ2-7; no definite D call. The V and J ends lost 0 bases and 2 bases respectively, with 2 bases between them. The CDR3 is made up of 12 amino acids. CDR1 is LGHDT and CDR2 is YNNKEL in the germline V gene (reference sequence). This CDR3 is CASSQETYEQYF. CDR3 nucleotides: TGTGCCAGCAGCCAAGAGACCTACGAGCAGTACTTC.

The J gene is TRBJ2-6, the V gene TRBV12-3 or TRBV12-4; D remains unclear. The V and J ends lost 5 bases and 1 base respectively, with 12 bases between them. This CDR3 spans 16 amino acids. The CDR3 here is CASSPKELSGANVLTF. CDR3 DNA sequence: TGTGCCAGCAGTCCTAAGGAGCTATCTGGGGCCAACGTCCTGACTTTC.

This clonotype was seen only a few times. CDR3 coding DNA: TGCAGTGCTAGGGAACCGGGACAGGGTAATGAGCAGTTCTTC. It yields the protein CSAREPGQGNEQFF. The rearrangement links TRBV20-1 to TRBJ2-1; 9 nucleotides line up with TRBD1. In germline, CDR1 is DFQATT, CDR2 SNEGSKA (reference sequence). The length of the CDR3 is 14 residues. J lost 7 bases, V lost 3 bases, and 7 bases had no gene match.

The chain carries TRBV24-1 and TRBJ2-1; 7 nucleotides agree with TRBD1. The CDR3 contains 17 residues. In germline, CDR1 is KGHDR, CDR2 SFDVKD. Trimming at V came to 0 bases and at J to 8 bases, leaving 12 bases not matched to a gene. This CDR3 is CATSDLGPGQGEHEQFF. The CDR3 nucleotides read TGTGCCACCAGTGATTTGGGGCCGGGGCAGGGGGAACATGAGCAGTTCTTC.

This clonotype appeared a few times. V is TRBV9 and J is TRBJ1-2; D perhaps matches TRBD1 (5 bases). The CDR3 loop spans 12 amino acids. Germline CDR1 SGDLS, CDR2 YYNGEE. The V end lost 5 bases, the J end lost 2 bases, and 7 bases lay between the germline ends. The DNA of the CDR3 is TGTGCCAGCAGTAAGGGGAACTATGGCTACACCTTC. This gives the protein CASSKGNYGYTF.

The chain joins TRBV2 to TRBJ1-1; D remains unclear. This CDR3 contains 15 residues. Germline CDR1 and CDR2: SNHLY and FYNNEI. Trimming took 2 bases from V and 1 from J, leaving 11 bases between them. The CDR3 sequence: CASSESQETNTEAFF. For the CDR3, the DNA is TGTGCCAGCAGTGAAAGCCAGGAGACGAACACTGAAGCTTTCTTT.

This clonotype was detected only a few times. The chain couples TRBV7-2 to TRBJ1-4; TRBD1 aligns across 7 bases. CDR1 and CDR2 from the germline V gene are SGHTA and FQGNSA. V lost 3 bases and J lost 10; bases outside the gene matches: 14. The CDR3 loop spans 16 amino acids. In DNA, the CDR3 is TGTGCCAGCAGCTTGACCTCGACAGGGAGGGAGGCAAAACTGTTTTTT. It is translated as CASSLTSTGREAKLFF.

This clonotype was observed many times. The rearrangement joins TRBV12-3 or TRBV12-4 to TRBJ2-5, with D possibly being TRBD1 or TRBD2 (5 bases each). V was shortened by 1 base and J by 7 bases, with 16 bases between the two germline ends. The CDR3 covers 15 residues. CDR3 DNA sequence: TGTGCCAGCAGTTTAGTTTTCGGGACCCGGTCGACCCAGTACTTC. Translating gives CASSLVFGTRSTQYF.

The rearrangement joins TRBV12-3 or TRBV12-4 to TRBJ2-7; TRBD1 aligns across 7 bases. The V and J ends lost 7 bases and 2 bases, in that order; junction bases with no gene match: 11. CDR3 length: 15 residues. CDR3 in DNA: TGTGCCAGCACTCCAGGGACAGCGAATCCCTACGAGCAGTACTTC. Encoded protein: CASTPGTANPYEQYF.

Ten or more counts support this clonotype. V is TRBV5-1 and J is TRBJ2-2; TRBD2 matches 7 bases. The CDR3 runs to 16 residues. Germline lookup yields CDR1 SGHRS and CDR2 YFSETQ. The J segment lost 4 bases and the V segment lost 3 bases, leaving 9 bases of the junction unmatched. CDR3 coding DNA: TGCGCCAGCAGCTCCCCGCCGGGGGAGGGCACCGGGGAGCTGTTTTTT. Amino acids: CASSSPPGEGTGELFF.

Only a few counts were recorded for this clonotype. One junction end disagrees with the germline gene, perhaps due to a read error. The V and J genes are TRBV7-7 and TRBJ2-7, with unresolved D. This CDR3 comprises 13 residues. Germline V gives CDR1 SSHAT, CDR2 FNYEAQ (reference sequence). The CDR3, as DNA: TGTGCTAGCAGCTTAGCCGAGGCCTACGAGCAGTACTTC. Residues: CASSLAEAYEQYF.

The rearrangement joins TRBV4-2 to TRBJ2-7; D perhaps matches TRBD2 (6 bases). V was clipped by 3 bases and J by 3 bases, with 12 bases between them. This CDR3 is 14 amino acids long. CDR1 is LGHNA and CDR2 is YNFKEQ in the germline V gene. The CDR3: CASSQGGTNYEQYF. CDR3 nucleotides: TGTGCCAGCAGCCAGGGGGGAACAAACTACGAGCAGTACTTC.

The chain has TRBV7-2 and TRBJ2-7, with TRBD1 identical over 10 bases. The V and J ends lost 5 bases and 7 bases, in that order; junction bases with no gene match: 11. Looked up from germline, CDR1 is SGHTA and CDR2 is FQGNSA. The CDR3 is 15 amino acids. CDR3 DNA sequence: TGTGCCAGCAGCCAGCCGGACAGGGGGAGATTGGAGCAGTACTTC. Translating it yields CASSQPDRGRLEQYF.

The chain employs TRBV13 and TRBJ2-6, with unresolved D. CDR1 PRHDT and CDR2 FYEKMQ come from the germline V gene (reference sequence). The germline V and J ends were trimmed by 0 bases and 4 bases, with 10 bases remaining between them. The CDR3 has 16 residues. The CDR3 reads CASSLGGRPGANVLTF. The CDR3 region has the DNA TGTGCCAGCAGCTTAGGCGGACGGCCCGGGGCCAACGTCCTGACTTTC.

This clonotype showed up just a few times. The rearrangement joins TRBV30 to TRBJ2-7; maybe TRBD2 (5 bases). The CDR3 has 13 residues. Germline V gives CDR1 GTSNPN, CDR2 SVGIG (reference sequence). The V end lost 0 bases, the J end lost 6 bases, and 12 bases lay between the germline ends. DNA of the CDR3: TGTGCCTGGAGTGTAGGTGAGGGATCCGAGCAGTACTTC. Amino acid sequence: CAWSVGEGSEQYF.

The chain links TRBV7-6 to TRBJ1-4, with D possibly TRBD1 on 5 matching bases. V shed 6 bases and J shed 0 bases, with 14 bases lying between them. The CDR3 is 16 residues long. The germline V gene encodes CDR1 SGHVS and CDR2 FNYEAQ. The CDR3 is CASSFTTAATNEKLFF. The DNA of the CDR3 is TGTGCCAGCAGTTTTACGACAGCCGCAACTAATGAAAAACTGTTTTTT.